This T cell receptor (beta chain) appears in the sequencing data of a study of blood T cell repertoires in COVID-19. With 0 bases removed from V and 3 bases from J, the gap between germline ends came to 14 bases. CDR1 is KGHSH and CDR2 is LQKENI in the germline V gene. This CDR3 spans 16 amino acids. The assay was immunoSEQ multiplex PCR, and TCRdb's table has in-frame clones only and misses some. The table records about 180,000 clones, roughly 86% of them present only once. Source material: PBMCs or T cells enriched from blood (not recorded which). The genes are TRBV18 and TRBJ1-1; D is unresolved. The clonotype was recovered from a woman in her 30s who had recovered from COVID-19. The CDR3 protein is CASSPPSRSRYTEAFF. CDR3 coding DNA: TGTGCCAGCTCACCACCGAGTCGGTCACGGTACACTGAAGCTTTCTTT. Full variable domain (outside the CDR3, taken from reference TRBV18 and TRBJ1-1): NAGVMQNPRHLVRRRGQEARLRCSPMKGHSHVYWYRQLPEEGLKFMVYLQKENIIDESGMPKERFSAEFPKEGPSILRIQQVVRGDSAAYFCASSPPSRSRYTEAFFGQGTRLTVV.